These 6 T cell receptor beta chains were sequenced from one sample in a study of tumor-infiltrating lymphocytes in primary liver carcinoma (dated by TCRdb to about 2017). TRIzol reagent was used to extract blood RNA from unsorted whole blood, while the DNeasy Blood & Tissue kit provided the germline DNA. Sequencing relied on an Illumina HiSeq 2500. Starting from about 500 ng total RNA, TCRbeta-specific cDNA was produced by reverse transcription with a constant-region primer and ProtoScript II reverse transcriptase. The TCRbeta libraries were prepared through three rounds of nested multiplex PCR following a slightly modified ARM-PCR procedure. The first two PCR rounds used multiplex TRBV1-TRBV30 forward primers with a Cbeta reverse primer, each for 10 cycles. TCRdb handled the public reads itself, with Q25 trimming in fastp and clone calling in MiXCR, and kept productive beta chains. Duplicate CDR3 protein sequences are folded into a single record with the most common DNA and genes. Recorded for this sample are about 310,000 distinct CDR3 sequences; around 50% of them occurred a single time. About 17% of the sample goes to the ten largest clones.

The sample was peripheral blood. The receptors shown here come from a woman in her 30s with primary liver carcinoma and hepatitis B virus infection.

Note on this clonotype: One end of the junction varies from germline; a read error may be responsible. The CDR3 reads CVSSYDRTWPGVETQYF. The CDR3 region has the DNA TGTGTCAGCAGTTACGATCGGACATGGCCAGGAGTTGAGACCCAGTACTTC. The chain carries TRBV6-2 or TRBV6-3 and TRBJ2-5, with D possibly matching TRBD1 (5 bases). Germline V lookup: CDR1 MNHEY, CDR2 SVGEGT. The CDR3 runs 17 residues.

V gene TRBV7-9 combines with J gene TRBJ2-1, with 7 bases matching TRBD2. Germline V lookup: CDR1 SEHNR, CDR2 FQNEAQ (reference sequence). The V segment lost 8 bases and the J segment 5 bases; nucleotides outside the gene matches: 6. CDR3 length: 13 amino acids. The CDR3 region is CASSGLADNEQFF. In DNA form, the CDR3 reads TGTGCCAGCTCAGGGCTAGCGGACAATGAGCAGTTCTTC.

This clonotype was detected only a few times. The V and J genes are TRBV11-2 and TRBJ2-7, with 10 bases identical to TRBD2. V lost 7 bases and J lost 1; bases outside the gene matches: 7. The germline CDR1 and CDR2 sequences are SGHAT and FQNNGV. The CDR3 spans 15 residues. The CDR3 protein is CASTEGLAESYEQYF. The CDR3 nucleotides read TGTGCCAGCACCGAAGGACTAGCGGAATCCTACGAGCAGTACTTC. Looking up the rest from reference TRBV11-2 and TRBJ2-7 gives the full variable domain: EAGVAQSPRYKIIEKRQSVAFWCNPISGHATLYWYQQILGQGPKLLIQFQNNGVVDDSQLPKDRFSAERLKGVDSTLKIQPAKLEDSAVYLCASTEGLAESYEQYFGPGTRLTVT.

Comment on this clonotype: An end of the junction does not agree with germline; a read error may underlie this. V is TRBV11-3 and J is TRBJ2-3; D remains ambiguous. The germline V gene encodes CDR1 SGHNT and CDR2 YENEEA. This CDR3 comprises 16 residues. The CDR3 spells CASSLAEGPNTDAQYF. CDR3 coding DNA: TGTGCCAGCAGCTTAGCGGAAGGGCCGAACACAGATGCGCAGTATTTT. Full variable domain (missing parts from reference TRBV11-3 and TRBJ2-3): EAGVVQSPRYKIIEKKQPVAFWCNPISGHNTLYWYLQNLGQGPELLIRYENEEAVDDSQLPKDRFSAERLKGVDSTLKIQPAELGDSAVYLCASSLAEGPNTDAQYFGPGTRLTVL.

The table lists this clonotype with a count of one. This clone may be a read error of a much larger clone one base away. The CDR3 nucleotides read TGTGCCAGCAGTTACTCGGGGCCGGGAACTAGCACAGGTACGCAGTATTTT. Translation gives CASSYSGPGTSTGTQYF. The V and J genes are TRBV6-5 and TRBJ2-3; D perhaps matches TRBD2 (6 bases). The CDR3 length is 17 residues. Per germline, CDR1 MNHEY and CDR2 SVGAGI.

A remark on this clonotype: Just one base apart from a much larger clone, this may be a read error. The chain uses TRBV29-1 and TRBJ2-1; possible D gene TRBD1, 5 bases. Germline lookup yields CDR1 SQVTM and CDR2 ANQGSEA. The length of the CDR3 is 18 residues. CDR3 in amino acids: CSVSATTLGLNFYSEQFF. The DNA for the CDR3 is TGCAGCGTTTCGGCCACAACGTTGGGGCTAAACTTTTACAGTGAGCAGTTCTTC.